This T cell receptor beta chain is from a study of blood T cell repertoires in COVID-19. In the study overall: Acute and convalescent COVID-19 specimens originated in the United States, Italy and Spain.

Germline V gives CDR1 LNHDA, CDR2 SQIVND (reference sequence). V dropped 3 bases and J dropped 7 bases, with 6 bases sitting between them. This CDR3 contains 12 residues. Authors' methods: By means of reference gene primer amplification, nucleated cell counts were estimated. Clones were read by immunoSEQ multiplex PCR, and TCRdb kept only the in-frame ones, dropping some. V and J calls and clone size follow that table, whereas D and trimming were derived from the DNA. The sample lists 75,000 to 90,000 clones, less than 95% seen once, with 6.5% to 8.5% in the top ten. The receptor was derived from a man between 18 and 35 years old with COVID-19, enrolled during active disease. V is TRBV19 and J is TRBJ2-2, with D uncertain. The material sequenced was peripheral blood. DNA for the CDR3: TGTGCCAGTAGTATTATCCGCGGGGAGCTGTTTTTT. It yields the protein CASSIIRGELFF.